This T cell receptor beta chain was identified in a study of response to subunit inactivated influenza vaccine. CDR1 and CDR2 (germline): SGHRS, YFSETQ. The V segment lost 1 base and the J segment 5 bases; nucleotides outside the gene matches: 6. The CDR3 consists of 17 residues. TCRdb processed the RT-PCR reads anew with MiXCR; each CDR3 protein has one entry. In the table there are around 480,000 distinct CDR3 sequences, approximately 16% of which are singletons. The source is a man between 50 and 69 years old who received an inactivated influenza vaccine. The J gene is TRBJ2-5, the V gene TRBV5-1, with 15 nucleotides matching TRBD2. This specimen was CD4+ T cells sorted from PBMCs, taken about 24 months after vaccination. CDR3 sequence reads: CASSLLGLAGGWETQYF. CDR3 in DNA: TGCGCCAGCAGCTTGCTGGGACTAGCGGGAGGATGGGAGACCCAGTACTTC.